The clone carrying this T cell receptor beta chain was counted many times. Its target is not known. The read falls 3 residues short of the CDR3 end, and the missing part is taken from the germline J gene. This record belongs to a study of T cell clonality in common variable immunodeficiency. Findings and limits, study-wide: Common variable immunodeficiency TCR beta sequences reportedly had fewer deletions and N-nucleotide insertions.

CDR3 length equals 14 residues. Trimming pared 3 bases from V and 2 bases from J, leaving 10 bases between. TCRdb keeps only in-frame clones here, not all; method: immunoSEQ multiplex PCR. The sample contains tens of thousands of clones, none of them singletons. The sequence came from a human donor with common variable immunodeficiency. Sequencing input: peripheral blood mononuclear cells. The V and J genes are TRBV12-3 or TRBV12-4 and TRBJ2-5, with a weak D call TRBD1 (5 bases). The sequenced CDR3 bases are TGTGCCAGCAGTTTCGTGGGGCTTCAAGAGACC. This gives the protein CASSFVGLQET. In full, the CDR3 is CASSFVGLQETQYF.